The 13 T cell receptor beta chains reported below all come from one sample, sequenced in a study of CD8 T cells in ankylosing spondylitis. Each CDR3 protein gets one entry after TCRdb re-called the 5' RACE reads with MiXCR. The sample holds about 340,000 distinct CDR3 sequences; roughly 14% are singletons and the top ten take 0.95% to 1.4%. Sample: blood, either unsorted or a sorted T cell fraction (not recorded which). These receptors were collected from a male donor with ankylosing spondylitis or in good health (not recorded which).

This clonotype was observed a handful of times. The chain carries TRBV20-1 and TRBJ2-7, with 8 nucleotides matching TRBD2. V dropped 0 bases and J dropped 3; count of bases not matched to a gene: 7. Germline CDR1 and CDR2: DFQATT and SNEGSKA (reference sequence). CDR3 size: 15 residues. The CDR3 reads CSARDPGRGFYEQYF. The CDR3 DNA reads as TGCAGTGCTAGAGACCCCGGGAGGGGATTCTACGAGCAGTACTTC.

In this sample, this clonotype turned up a few times. J is TRBJ1-2 and V is TRBV5-1; tentatively, D is TRBD1 (6 bases). This CDR3 contains 14 residues. The germline gives CDR1 SGHRS, CDR2 YFSETQ. Trimming removed 1 base from V and 6 bases from J, with 13 bases in between. This chain's CDR3 is CASSLLGARDGYTF. The CDR3 DNA follows: TGCGCCAGCAGCTTGCTGGGGGCGAGGGATGGCTACACCTTC.

The V and J genes are TRBV12-3 or TRBV12-4 and TRBJ1-2; no clear D. This CDR3 is built from 15 residues. Trimming left V 5 bases short and J 7 bases short, with 20 bases between. The CDR3, as DNA: TGTGCCAGCAGTCAAACCCGGGGATCAGTAGGTGGCTACACCTTC. Residues: CASSQTRGSVGGYTF.

This clonotype was recorded at least ten times. The genes are TRBV10-3 and TRBJ2-1; TRBD2 matches 8 bases. CDR1 is ENHRY, CDR2 SYGVKD, per germline. This CDR3 has 14 amino acids. V shed 7 bases, J shed 4 bases, and the junction held 6 bases outside the gene matches. The CDR3 DNA is TGTGCCATCAACCCAGCGGGAGAGTACAATGAGCAGTTCTTC. As protein: CAINPAGEYNEQFF.

This clonotype showed up many times. J is TRBJ1-3 and V is TRBV12-3 or TRBV12-4; D is unclear. Trimming stripped 7 bases from V and 3 bases from J, with 7 bases between. CDR3 length equals 12 residues. CDR3 DNA sequence: TGTGCCAGCAAATACAGTGGAAACACCATATATTTT. It specifies CASKYSGNTIYF.

The chain recombines TRBV11-2 with TRBJ2-3; the D gene is possibly TRBD1 (6 bases). V dropped 0 bases and J dropped 6 bases, with 13 bases sitting between them. The V gene's germline CDR1 is SGHAT and CDR2 FQNNGV. This CDR3 is built from 15 residues. CDR3 sequence: CASSLEGARSDTQYF. The CDR3 region has the DNA TGTGCCAGCAGCTTAGAGGGGGCCAGGTCGGATACGCAGTATTTT.

There are a few counts of this clonotype. This chain links TRBV12-3 or TRBV12-4 with TRBJ2-7, with D possibly being TRBD1 (5 bases). This CDR3 has 13 residues. V lost 4 bases and J 2 bases, leaving 9 bases between the germline ends. The CDR3 nucleotides are TGTGCCAGCAGTTACCCAGGGACCTACGAGCAGTACTTC. Translation: CASSYPGTYEQYF.

The V and J genes are TRBV7-2 and TRBJ2-1, with 9 bases that match TRBD2. The trim removed 5 bases at V and 7 bases at J, leaving 12 bases unmatched. Per germline, CDR1 SGHTA and CDR2 FQGNSA. This CDR3 has 16 amino acids. CDR3 region: CASSAGGRGGQNEQFF. The CDR3 region has the DNA TGTGCCAGCAGCGCAGGCGGGCGGGGGGGCCAGAATGAGCAGTTCTTC.

In this sample, this clonotype turned up many times. The chain is built from TRBV5-1 and TRBJ2-3, with 8 bases identical to TRBD2. The junction had 7 bases not matched to a gene; V was cut back by 4 bases and J by 3 bases. The CDR3 covers 15 residues. Germline V gene data show CDR1 as SGHRS and CDR2 as YFSETQ. The CDR3 reads CASSPGGASTDTQYF. The CDR3 nucleotides read TGCGCCAGCAGCCCCGGGGGGGCTTCTACAGATACGCAGTATTTT.

The V call is TRBV12-5, the J call TRBJ1-4; perhaps TRBD1 as D (5 bases). Germline-derived CDR1 and CDR2 are LGHNT and FRNRAP. Trimming cost V 3 bases and J 4 bases, with 15 bases left between them. The CDR3 contains 16 residues. The CDR3: CASGLAMTERNEKLFF. Here the CDR3 DNA reads TGTGCTAGTGGTTTAGCCATGACAGAGCGTAATGAAAAACTGTTTTTT.

This chain links TRBV7-6 with TRBJ2-3, with D unclear. V lost 5 bases to trimming and J lost 6 bases, with 12 bases between them. The CDR3 covers 13 residues. Germline lookup yields CDR1 SGHVS and CDR2 FNYEAQ. The CDR3 spells CASSHDATDTQYF. In DNA form, the CDR3 reads TGTGCCAGCAGCCACGACGCGACGGATACGCAGTATTTT.

This clonotype turned up a few times. The gene calls are TRBV24-1 and TRBJ2-3; 11 nucleotides line up with TRBD2. Unmatched junction bases numbered 6, after V lost 5 bases and J lost 6 bases. The CDR3 covers 15 residues. CDR1 is KGHDR and CDR2 is SFDVKD in the germline V gene. For the CDR3, the DNA is TGTGCCACCAGTGCGGCTAGCGGGGGGATGGATACGCAGTATTTT. Its translation: CATSAASGGMDTQYF.

This clonotype has a handful of counts. This sequence joins TRBV5-1 and TRBJ2-7, with D possibly TRBD1 on 6 matching bases. V shed 0 bases and J shed 0 bases, with 13 bases lying between them. The germline CDR1 and CDR2 sequences are SGHRS and YFSETQ. There are 16 residues in the CDR3. Here the CDR3 reads CASSLESQGTSYEQYF. The DNA of the CDR3 is TGCGCCAGCAGCTTGGAGTCGCAGGGGACCTCCTACGAGCAGTACTTC.